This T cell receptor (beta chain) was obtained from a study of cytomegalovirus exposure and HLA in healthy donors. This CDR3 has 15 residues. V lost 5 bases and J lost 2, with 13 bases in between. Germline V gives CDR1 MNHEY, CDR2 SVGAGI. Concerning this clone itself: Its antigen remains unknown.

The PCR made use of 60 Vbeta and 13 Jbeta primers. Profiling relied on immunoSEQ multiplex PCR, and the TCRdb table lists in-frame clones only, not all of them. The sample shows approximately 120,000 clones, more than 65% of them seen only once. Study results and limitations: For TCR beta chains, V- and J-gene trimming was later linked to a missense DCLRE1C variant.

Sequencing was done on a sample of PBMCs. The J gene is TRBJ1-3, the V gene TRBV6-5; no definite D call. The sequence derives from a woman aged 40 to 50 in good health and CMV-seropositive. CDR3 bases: TGTGCCAGCAGTCCGGACGGGAACACTGGAAACACCATATATTTT. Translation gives CASSPDGNTGNTIYF.